This T cell receptor (beta chain) comes out of a study of response to subunit inactivated influenza vaccine (dated by TCRdb to 2016 to 2019). With regard to the full study: The study used deep quantitative T cell receptor repertoire profiling to track responses to a trivalent subunit inactivated influenza vaccine.

Receptor amplification or capture employed RT-PCR. TCRdb lists the instrument as Illumina HiSeq 2500. The public reads were reanalyzed by TCRdb: fastp trimming at Q25, MiXCR alignment, in-frame beta chains only. Entries are consolidated by CDR3 protein sequence, retaining the most common genes and DNA. For this sample the table gives about 500,000 distinct CDR3 sequences, of which around 13% were detected only once. The ten largest clones represent roughly 14% of the sample. The CDR3 spans 15 residues, from the cysteine through the phenylalanine. The DNA shown is the 45-base CDR3, in frame from base 1. V sheds 0 bases and J sheds 3 bases, leaving 13 bases between their ends. CDR1 and CDR2 are drawn from the germline V gene: SGHRS, YFSETQ. This clonotype has a handful of counts. Its antigen remains unidentified. The record has no base qualities; no much larger clone is one base away. The study at large found these results: According to the authors, only a limited number of new T cells may be recruited by each seasonal influenza vaccination.

The time point label, read with the paper, signifies: approximately 47 days after influenza vaccine administration. The V and J genes are TRBV5-1 and TRBJ2-7, with TRBD1 as a weak D call on 5 bases. This specimen was PBMCs from blood, taken 40 to 50 days after vaccination. The origin of this receptor is a man between 45 and 60 years old who received an inactivated influenza vaccine. Donor details come from another sample of the same person, matched by shared clones. The nucleotide sequence is given as TGCGCCAGCAGCTTGGGCCTAGGACACGACTACGAGCAGTACTTC. This codes for CASSLGLGHDYEQYF.